This TCR beta chain stems from a study of shared clonotypes between healthy human individuals. Broader study findings: Some naive CD4 clonotypes, roughly 4.8%, turned up in common across a handful of donors. Depth of sequencing was expected to influence donor clonotype sharing. Non-shared clonotypes were found to have lower generation probabilities than the clonotypes that were shared by all four of the sorted-subset donors.

As regards this clone: The antigen is undetermined.

Genomic DNA from each subset was divided evenly over several immunoSEQ plates. TCRdb keeps only in-frame clones here, not all; method: immunoSEQ multiplex PCR. The table records 2 million to 2.5 million clones, nearly 97% of them present only once. Per the germline V gene, CDR1 is SGDLS and CDR2 is YYNGEE. This CDR3 spans 16 amino acids. Unmatched junction bases numbered 11, after V lost 3 bases and J lost 5 bases. The V call is TRBV9, the J call TRBJ2-5, with TRBD1 identical over 9 bases. This receptor was taken from a man aged 18 to 29 in good health. Sequencing was carried out using naive CD4+ T cells sorted from blood. Subset described: CD45RA+ positively selected. The CDR3 nucleotides read TGTGCCAGCAGCGCCCAAAACAGGGGGCTCGGGGAGACCCAGTACTTC. The encoded protein is CASSAQNRGLGETQYF.